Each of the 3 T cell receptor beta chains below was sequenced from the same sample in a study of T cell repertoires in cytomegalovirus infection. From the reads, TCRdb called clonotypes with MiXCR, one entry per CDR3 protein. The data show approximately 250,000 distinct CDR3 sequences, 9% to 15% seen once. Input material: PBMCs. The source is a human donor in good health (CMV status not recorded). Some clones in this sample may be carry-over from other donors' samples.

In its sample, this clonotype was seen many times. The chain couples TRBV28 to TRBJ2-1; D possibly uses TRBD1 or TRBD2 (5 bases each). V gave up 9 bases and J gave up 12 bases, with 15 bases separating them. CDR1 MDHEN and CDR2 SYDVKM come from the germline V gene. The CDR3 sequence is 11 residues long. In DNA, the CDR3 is TGTGCCAGTGGGACGGGCTACGGGCAGTTCTTC. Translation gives CASGTGYGQFF.

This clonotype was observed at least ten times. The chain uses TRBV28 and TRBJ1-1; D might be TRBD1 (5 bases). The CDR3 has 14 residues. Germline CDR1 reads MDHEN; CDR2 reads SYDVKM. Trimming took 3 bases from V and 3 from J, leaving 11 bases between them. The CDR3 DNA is TGTGCCAGCAGTTTCTCGGGGGGGTACACTGAAGCTTTCTTT. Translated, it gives CASSFSGGYTEAFF.

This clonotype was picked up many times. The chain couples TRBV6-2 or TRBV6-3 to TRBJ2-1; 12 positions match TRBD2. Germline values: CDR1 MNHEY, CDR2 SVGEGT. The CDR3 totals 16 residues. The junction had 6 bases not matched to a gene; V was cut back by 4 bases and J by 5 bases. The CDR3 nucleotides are TGTGCCAGCAGTTTGATGACTAGCGGGAGAGACAATGAGCAGTTCTTC. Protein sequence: CASSLMTSGRDNEQFF.